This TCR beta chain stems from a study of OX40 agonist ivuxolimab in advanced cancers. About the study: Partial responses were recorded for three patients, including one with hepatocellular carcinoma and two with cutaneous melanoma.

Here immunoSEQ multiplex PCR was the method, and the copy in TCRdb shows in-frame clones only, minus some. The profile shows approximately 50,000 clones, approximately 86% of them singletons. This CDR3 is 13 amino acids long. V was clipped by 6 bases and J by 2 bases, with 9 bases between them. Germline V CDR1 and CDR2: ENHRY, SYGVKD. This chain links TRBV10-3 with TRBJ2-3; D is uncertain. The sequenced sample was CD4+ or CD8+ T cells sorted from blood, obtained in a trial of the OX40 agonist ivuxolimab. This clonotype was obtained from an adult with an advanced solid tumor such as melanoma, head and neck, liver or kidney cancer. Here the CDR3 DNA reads TGTGCCATCAGCGTTCCTCTCACAGATACGCAGTATTTT. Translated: CAISVPLTDTQYF.